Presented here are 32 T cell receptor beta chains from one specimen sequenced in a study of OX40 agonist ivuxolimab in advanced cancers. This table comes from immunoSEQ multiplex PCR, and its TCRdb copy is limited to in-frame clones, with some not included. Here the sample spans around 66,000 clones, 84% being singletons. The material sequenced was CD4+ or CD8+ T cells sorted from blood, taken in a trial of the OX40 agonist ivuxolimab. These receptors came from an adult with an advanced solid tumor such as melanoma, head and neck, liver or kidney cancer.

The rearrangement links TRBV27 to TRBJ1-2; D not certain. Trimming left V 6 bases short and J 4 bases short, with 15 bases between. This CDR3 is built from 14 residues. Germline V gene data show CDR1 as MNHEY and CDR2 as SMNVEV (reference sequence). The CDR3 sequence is CASRPHGLGYGYTF. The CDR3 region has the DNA TGTGCCAGCAGGCCCCACGGGTTGGGCTATGGCTACACCTTC.

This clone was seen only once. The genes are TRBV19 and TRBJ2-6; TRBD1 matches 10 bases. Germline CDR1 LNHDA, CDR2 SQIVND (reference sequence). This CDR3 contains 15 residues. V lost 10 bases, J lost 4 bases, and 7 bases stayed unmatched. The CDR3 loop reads CATQDRGPGANVLTF. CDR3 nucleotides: TGTGCCACCCAAGACAGGGGGCCCGGGGCCAACGTCCTGACTTTC.

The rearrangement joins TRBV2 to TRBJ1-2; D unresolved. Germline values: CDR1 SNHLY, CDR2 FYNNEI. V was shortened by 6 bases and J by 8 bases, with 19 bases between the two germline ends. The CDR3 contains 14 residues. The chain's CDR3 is CASSLAAGIGGYTF. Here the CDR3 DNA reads TGTGCCAGCAGCCTCGCAGCAGGAATCGGAGGCTACACCTTC.

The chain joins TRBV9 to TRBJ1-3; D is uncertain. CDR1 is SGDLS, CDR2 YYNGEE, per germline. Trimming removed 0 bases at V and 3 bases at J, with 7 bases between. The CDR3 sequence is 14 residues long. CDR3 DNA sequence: TGTGCCAGCAGCGTAGAACCGCTTGGAAACACCATATATTTT. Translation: CASSVEPLGNTIYF.

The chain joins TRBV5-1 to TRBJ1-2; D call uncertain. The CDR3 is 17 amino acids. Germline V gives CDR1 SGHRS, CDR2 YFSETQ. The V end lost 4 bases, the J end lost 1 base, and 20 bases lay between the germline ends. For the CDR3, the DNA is TGCGCCAGCAGCAAAGGGAACGCAGGAGGTTTTAACTATGGCTACACCTTC. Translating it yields CASSKGNAGGFNYGYTF.

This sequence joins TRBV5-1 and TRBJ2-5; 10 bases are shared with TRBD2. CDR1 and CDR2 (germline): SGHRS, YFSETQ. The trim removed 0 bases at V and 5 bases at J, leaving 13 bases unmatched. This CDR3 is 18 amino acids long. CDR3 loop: CASSLAGLSSGGAETQYF. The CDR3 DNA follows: TGCGCCAGCAGCTTGGCGGGCCTCTCTAGCGGGGGCGCGGAGACCCAGTACTTC.

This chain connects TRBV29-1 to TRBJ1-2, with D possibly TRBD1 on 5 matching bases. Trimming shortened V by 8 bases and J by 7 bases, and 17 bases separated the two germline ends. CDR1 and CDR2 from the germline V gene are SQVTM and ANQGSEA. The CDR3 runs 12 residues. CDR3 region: CSLWGGSTGYTF. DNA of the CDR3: TGCAGCCTTTGGGGGGGTTCGACTGGCTACACCTTC.

CDR3 in DNA: TGCGCCAGCAGCCACGGACCCGGGGAGCTGTTTTTT. This codes for CASSHGPGELFF. The chain joins TRBV4-1 to TRBJ2-2; no clear D gene. Trimming took off 3 bases at V and 6 bases at J, with 5 bases between the two ends. There are 12 residues in the CDR3. Germline lookup yields CDR1 MGHRA and CDR2 YSYEKL.

The CDR3 nucleotides are TGTGCCATCAGTGCTCAGGGAAAGGGTGAAAAACTGTTTTTT. It encodes CAISAQGKGEKLFF. The chain couples TRBV10-3 to TRBJ1-4; tentative D call: TRBD1 (5 bases). Trimming left V 4 bases short and J 7 bases short, with 13 bases between. The CDR3 totals 14 residues. Germline V lookup: CDR1 ENHRY, CDR2 SYGVKD.

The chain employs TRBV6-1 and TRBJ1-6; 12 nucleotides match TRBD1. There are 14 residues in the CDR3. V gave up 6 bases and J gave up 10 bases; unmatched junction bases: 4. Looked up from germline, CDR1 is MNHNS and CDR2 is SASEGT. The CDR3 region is CASSLGTGGSPLHF. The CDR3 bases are TGTGCCAGCAGCCTCGGGACAGGGGGCTCACCCCTCCACTTT.

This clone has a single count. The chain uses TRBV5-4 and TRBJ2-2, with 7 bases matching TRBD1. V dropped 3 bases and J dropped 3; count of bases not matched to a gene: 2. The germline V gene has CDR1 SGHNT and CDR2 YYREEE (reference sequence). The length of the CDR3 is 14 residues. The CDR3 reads CASSSTGDTGELFF. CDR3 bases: TGTGCCAGCAGCTCCACAGGGGACACCGGGGAGCTGTTTTTT.

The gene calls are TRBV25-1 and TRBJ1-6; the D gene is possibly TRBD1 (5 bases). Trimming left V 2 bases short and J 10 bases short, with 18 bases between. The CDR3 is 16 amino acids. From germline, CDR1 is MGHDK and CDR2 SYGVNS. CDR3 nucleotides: TGTGCCAGCAGTGAACCCGGGGGTAAGGCGGGGTCACCCCTCCACTTT. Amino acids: CASSEPGGKAGSPLHF.

CDR3 nucleotides: TGCGCCAGCAGCTCGGGAGCGGGGGGCTGGAATGGGGCAGATACGCAGTATTTT. Its translation is CASSSGAGGWNGADTQYF. The chain joins TRBV5-1 to TRBJ2-3; 9 positions match TRBD2. Germline V gene sequence: CDR1 SGHRS, CDR2 YFSETQ. Losses at the gene ends were 3 bases for V and 4 bases for J; bases not matched to a gene: 15. The CDR3 totals 18 residues.

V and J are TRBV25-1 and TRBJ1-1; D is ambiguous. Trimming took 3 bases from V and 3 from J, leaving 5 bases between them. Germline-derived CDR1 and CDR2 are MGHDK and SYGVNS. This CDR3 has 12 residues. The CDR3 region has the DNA TGTGCCAGCAGTGACGAGGACACTGAAGCTTTCTTT. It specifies CASSDEDTEAFF.

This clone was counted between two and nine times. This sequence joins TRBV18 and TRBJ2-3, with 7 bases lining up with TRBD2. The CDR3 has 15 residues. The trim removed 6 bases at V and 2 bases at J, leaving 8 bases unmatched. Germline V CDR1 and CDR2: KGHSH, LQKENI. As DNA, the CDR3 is TGTGCCAGCTCGACTAGCTCAGGGCCCACAGATACGCAGTATTTT. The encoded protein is CASSTSSGPTDTQYF.

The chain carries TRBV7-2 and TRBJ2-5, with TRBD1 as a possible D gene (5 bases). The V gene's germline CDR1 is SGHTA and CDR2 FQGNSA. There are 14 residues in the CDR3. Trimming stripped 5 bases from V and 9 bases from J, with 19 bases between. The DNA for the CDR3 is TGTGCCAGCAGCCAAGGTGCCTCCCAAGGGGCCCAGTACTTC. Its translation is CASSQGASQGAQYF. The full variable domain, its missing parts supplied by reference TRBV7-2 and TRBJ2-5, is GAGVSQSPSNKVTEKGKDVELRCDPISGHTALYWYRQSLGQGLEFLIYFQGNSAPDKSGLPSDRFSAERTGGSVSTLTIQRTQQEDSAVYLCASSQGASQGAQYFGPGTRLLVL.

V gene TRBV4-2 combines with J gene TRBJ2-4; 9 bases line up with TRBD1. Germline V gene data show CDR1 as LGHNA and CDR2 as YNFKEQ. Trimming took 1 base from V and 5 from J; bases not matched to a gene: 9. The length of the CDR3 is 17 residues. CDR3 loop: CASSQGVRTGDQNIQYF. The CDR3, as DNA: TGTGCCAGCAGCCAAGGGGTTAGGACAGGGGACCAAAACATTCAGTACTTC.

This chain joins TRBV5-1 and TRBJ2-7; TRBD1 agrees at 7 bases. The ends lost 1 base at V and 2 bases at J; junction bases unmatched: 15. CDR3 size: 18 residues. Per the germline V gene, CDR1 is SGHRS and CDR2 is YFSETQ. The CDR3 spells CASSLRVSRQGPTYEQYF. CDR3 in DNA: TGCGCCAGCAGCTTGCGGGTAAGCCGACAGGGACCTACCTACGAGCAGTACTTC.

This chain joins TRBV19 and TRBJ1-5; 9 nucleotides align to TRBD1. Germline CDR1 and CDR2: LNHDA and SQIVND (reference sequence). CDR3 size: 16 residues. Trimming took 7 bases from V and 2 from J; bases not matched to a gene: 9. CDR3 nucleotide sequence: TGTGCCAGTACTTTTCGGGGGGACAGGGGCAATCAGCCCCAGCATTTT. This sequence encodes CASTFRGDRGNQPQHF.

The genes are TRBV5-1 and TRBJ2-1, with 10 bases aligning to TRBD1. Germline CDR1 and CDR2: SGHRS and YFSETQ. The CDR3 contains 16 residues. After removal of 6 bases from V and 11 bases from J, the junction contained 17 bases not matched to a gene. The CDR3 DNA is TGCGCCAGCAACCCTAGAACCGGGACAGGGGAGGGTCAGCAGTTCTTC. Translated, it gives CASNPRTGTGEGQQFF.

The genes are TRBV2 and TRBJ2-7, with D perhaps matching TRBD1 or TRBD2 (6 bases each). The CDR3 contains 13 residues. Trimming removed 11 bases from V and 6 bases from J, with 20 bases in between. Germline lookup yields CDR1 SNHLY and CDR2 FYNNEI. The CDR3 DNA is TGTGCCGGGAGGCAGGGGCTAGAGGCCGAGCAGTACTTC. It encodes CAGRQGLEAEQYF.

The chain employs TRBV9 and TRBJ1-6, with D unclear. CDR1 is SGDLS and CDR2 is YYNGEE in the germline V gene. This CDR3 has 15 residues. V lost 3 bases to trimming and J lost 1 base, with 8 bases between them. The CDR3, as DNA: TGTGCCAGCAGCGCCCAAGGTTCCTATAATTCACCCCTCCACTTT. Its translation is CASSAQGSYNSPLHF.

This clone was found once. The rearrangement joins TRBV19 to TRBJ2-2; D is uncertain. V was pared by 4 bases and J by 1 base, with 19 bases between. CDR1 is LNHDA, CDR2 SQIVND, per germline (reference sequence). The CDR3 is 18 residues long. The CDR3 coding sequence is TGTGCCAGTAGTACCGACCTGGGCAGATCTAAGAACACCGGGGAGCTGTTTTTT. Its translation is CASSTDLGRSKNTGELFF.

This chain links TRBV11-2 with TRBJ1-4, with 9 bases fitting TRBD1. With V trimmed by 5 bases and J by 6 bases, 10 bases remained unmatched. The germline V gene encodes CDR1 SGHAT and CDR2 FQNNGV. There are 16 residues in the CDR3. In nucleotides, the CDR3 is TGTGCCAGCAGCCAAACAGGGGGCCTTCATGATGAAAAACTGTTTTTT. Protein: CASSQTGGLHDEKLFF.

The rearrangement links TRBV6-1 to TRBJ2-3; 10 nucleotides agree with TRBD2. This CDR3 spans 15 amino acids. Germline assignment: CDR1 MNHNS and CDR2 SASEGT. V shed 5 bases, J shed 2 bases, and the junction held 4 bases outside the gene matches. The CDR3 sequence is CASSSLAGATDTQYF. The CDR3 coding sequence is TGTGCCAGCAGTTCCCTAGCGGGGGCCACAGATACGCAGTATTTT.

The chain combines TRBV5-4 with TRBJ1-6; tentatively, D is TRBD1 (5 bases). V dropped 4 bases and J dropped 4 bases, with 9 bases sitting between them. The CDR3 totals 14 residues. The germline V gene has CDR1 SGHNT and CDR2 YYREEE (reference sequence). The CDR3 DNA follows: TGTGCCAGCAGCCTTGACAGATATAATTCACCCCTCCACTTT. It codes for CASSLDRYNSPLHF.

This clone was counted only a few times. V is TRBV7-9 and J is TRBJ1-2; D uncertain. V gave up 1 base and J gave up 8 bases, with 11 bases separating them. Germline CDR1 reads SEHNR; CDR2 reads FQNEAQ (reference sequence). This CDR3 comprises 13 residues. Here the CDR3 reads CASSLGTNWGYTF. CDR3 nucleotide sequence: TGTGCCAGCAGCTTAGGGACCAATTGGGGCTACACCTTC.

DNA of the CDR3: TGTGCCAGCACGGTGGGGACGGACATTTATGGCTACACCTTC. The encoded protein is CASTVGTDIYGYTF. This sequence joins TRBV5-4 and TRBJ1-2, with a possible D match to TRBD1 (5 bases). This CDR3 is built from 14 residues. V was cut by 6 bases and J by 5 bases, with 17 bases left in between. Germline lookup yields CDR1 SGHNT and CDR2 YYREEE (reference sequence).

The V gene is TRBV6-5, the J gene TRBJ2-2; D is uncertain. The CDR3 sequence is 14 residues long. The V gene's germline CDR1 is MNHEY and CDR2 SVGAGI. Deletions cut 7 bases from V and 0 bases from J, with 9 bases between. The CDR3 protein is CASTSQSNTGELFF. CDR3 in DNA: TGTGCCAGCACCTCTCAGTCGAACACCGGGGAGCTGTTTTTT.

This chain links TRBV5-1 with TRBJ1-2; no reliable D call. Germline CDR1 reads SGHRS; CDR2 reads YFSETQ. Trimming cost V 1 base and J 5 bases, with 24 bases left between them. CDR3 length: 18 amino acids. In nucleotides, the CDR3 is TGCGCCAGCAGCTTGAACCGGGAACCCGAGGCGATTGATTATGGCTACACCTTC. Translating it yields CASSLNREPEAIDYGYTF.

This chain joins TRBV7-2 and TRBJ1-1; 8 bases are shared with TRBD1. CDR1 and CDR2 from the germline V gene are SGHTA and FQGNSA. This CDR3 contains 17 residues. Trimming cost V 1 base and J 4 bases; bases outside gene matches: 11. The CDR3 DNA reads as TGTGCCAGCAGCTTAGGTGGACAGGGAGGACGGGGCACTGAAGCTTTCTTT. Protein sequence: CASSLGGQGGRGTEAFF. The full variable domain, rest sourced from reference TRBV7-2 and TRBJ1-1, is GAGVSQSPSNKVTEKGKDVELRCDPISGHTALYWYRQSLGQGLEFLIYFQGNSAPDKSGLPSDRFSAERTGGSVSTLTIQRTQQEDSAVYLCASSLGGQGGRGTEAFFGQGTRLTVV.

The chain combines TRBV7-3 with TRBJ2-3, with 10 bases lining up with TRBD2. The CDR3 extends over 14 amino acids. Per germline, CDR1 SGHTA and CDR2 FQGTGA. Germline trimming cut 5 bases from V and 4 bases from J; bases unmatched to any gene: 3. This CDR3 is CASSQLAGPDTQYF. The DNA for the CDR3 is TGTGCCAGCAGCCAACTAGCGGGGCCAGATACGCAGTATTTT. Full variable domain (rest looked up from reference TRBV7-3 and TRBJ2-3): GAGVSQTPSNKVTEKGKYVELRCDPISGHTALYWYRQSLGQGPEFLIYFQGTGAADDSGLPNDRFFAVRPEGSVSTLKIQRTERGDSAVYLCASSQLAGPDTQYFGPGTRLTVL.